These T cell receptor beta chains were read from a single sample in a study of cytomegalovirus exposure and HLA in healthy donors. Generated by immunoSEQ multiplex PCR, the TCRdb table keeps only in-frame clones and is missing some. The profile covers a few hundred thousand clones, with roughly 80% appearing a single time and about 0.3% taken by the ten largest. The sequencing sample was made of PBMCs. These receptors were collected from a girl aged 2 to 10 in good health and CMV-seronegative. CDR3s include the opening cysteine and the closing phenylalanine or tryptophan. A D gene is named only where the DNA matches it firmly. Size values are once, few and many counts, or a class for expanded clones, and some rows have none.

clone_size	j_call	v_call	d_call	cdr3_nt	cdr3_aa
-	TRBJ2-5	TRBV9	TRBD2	TGTGCCAGCAGCAAAGCGGGGGGGCCGGGAGAGACCCAGTACTTC	CASSKAGGPGETQYF
-	TRBJ2-7	TRBV28	TRBD1	TGTGCCAGCAGTTCTCGGGACAGGGCTTACGAGCAGTACTTC	CASSSRDRAYEQYF
-	TRBJ1-1	TRBV29-1	TRBD1	TGCAGCGTGGACAGGGCGAACACTGAAGCTTTCTTT	CSVDRANTEAFF
few	TRBJ2-3	TRBV4-2	TRBD2	TGTGCCAGCAGCCAGGGGCCGACTAGCGGGAGTGTGAAAGATACGCAGTATTTT	CASSQGPTSGSVKDTQYF
-	TRBJ1-2	TRBV18	-	TGTGCCAGCTCACCGCAGGATAACTATGGCTACACCTTC	CASSPQDNYGYTF
once	TRBJ2-3	TRBV10-3	-	TGTGCCATCAGTGACGGCCAGGGAAGTAATACGCAGTATTTT	CAISDGQGSNTQYF
once	TRBJ2-2	TRBV9	-	TGTGCCAGCTCCACAGGAAACACCGGGGAGCTGTTTTTT	CASSTGNTGELFF
-	TRBJ2-1	TRBV6-5	-	TGTGCCAGCAGTTATCGGGGCAATGAGCAGTTCTTC	CASSYRGNEQFF
-	TRBJ2-7	TRBV4-1	TRBD2	TGCGCCAGCAGCCAACTAGCGGATGCCTACGAGCAGTACTTC	CASSQLADAYEQYF
-	TRBJ2-3	TRBV6-5	TRBD2	TGTGCCAGCAGTTACTCAGCGGGGGACACAGATACGCAGTATTTT	CASSYSAGDTDTQYF
-	TRBJ1-1	TRBV11-2	TRBD1	TGTGCCAGCAGTTTCCCGTCGGGACAGGGGAGGGCTTTCTTT	CASSFPSGQGRAFF
few	TRBJ2-7	TRBV9	-	TGTGCCAGCAGCGTAGGGGGACACCGAGATTACGAGCAGTACTTC	CASSVGGHRDYEQYF
-	TRBJ2-7	TRBV5-1	TRBD2	TGCGCCAGCAGCCCGGGGACTAGCGCGAGCTCCTACGAGCAGTACTTC	CASSPGTSASSYEQYF
-	TRBJ1-1	TRBV28	-	TGTGCCAGCAGTACAGGGTATCTCTCTGAAGCTTTCTTT	CASSTGYLSEAFF
-	TRBJ2-1	TRBV7-9	TRBD2	TGTGCCAGCAGCTCGGGACTAGCCTACAATGAGCAGTTCTTC	CASSSGLAYNEQFF
-	TRBJ1-3	TRBV18	-	TGTGCCAGCTCACCACCGTACAGGAGAAACACCATATATTTT	CASSPPYRRNTIYF
-	TRBJ2-5	TRBV5-1	TRBD2	TGCGCCAGCAGCTGGGCTAGCGGGGGGGCCTTAGAGACCCAGTACTTC	CASSWASGGALETQYF
-	TRBJ2-6	TRBV19	TRBD1	TGTGCCAGTAGTTTTCGGACAGGGGGCGCTTCTGGGGCCAACGTCCTGACTTTC	CASSFRTGGASGANVLTF
-	TRBJ2-2	TRBV27	TRBD2	TGTGCCAGCAGTGCGGGACTAGCGGGAGTGGTCGGGGAGCTGTTTTTT	CASSAGLAGVVGELFF
-	TRBJ2-6	TRBV6-1	TRBD1	TGTGCCAGCAGTGAAATACCTAGGACAGGGCCCTCTGGGGCCAACGTCCTGACTTTC	CASSEIPRTGPSGANVLTF
once	TRBJ1-1	TRBV7-9	TRBD1	TGTGCCAGCAGCTCCGTGATTACAAGGGACAGGGAAAACACTGAAGCTTTCTTT	CASSSVITRDRENTEAFF
-	TRBJ2-3	TRBV28	-	TGTGCCAGCAGTTTCCCTAGCACAGATACGCAGTATTTT	CASSFPSTDTQYF
few	TRBJ2-6	TRBV28	-	TGTGCCAGCGGATTGACAGGAATTTTCTCTGGGGCCAACGTCCTGACTTTC	CASGLTGIFSGANVLTF
-	TRBJ2-1	TRBV7-8	-	TGTGCCAGCAGCTTATCGCAGGGGATCTACAATGAGCAGTTCTTC	CASSLSQGIYNEQFF
few	TRBJ1-1	TRBV29-1	-	TGCAGCGCCGATAAAGGCGGTCGGGGCACTGAAGCTTTCTTT	CSADKGGRGTEAFF
-	TRBJ1-1	TRBV27	-	TGTGCCAGCAGTGGGCGAAGGACAACCACTGAAGCTTTCTTT	CASSGRRTTTEAFF
-	TRBJ1-1	TRBV9	-	TGTGCCAGCAGCGTTGGACAGTTCACTGAAGCTTTCTTT	CASSVGQFTEAFF
-	TRBJ1-3	TRBV10-3	TRBD1	TGTGCCATCAGTGAGCCTGGGACAGGGGCTGGAAACACCATATATTTT	CAISEPGTGAGNTIYF
once	TRBJ2-1	TRBV19	TRBD1	TGTGCCAGTAGTACACCGGGACAGGGGATTGGAAATGAGCAGTTCTTC	CASSTPGQGIGNEQFF
-	TRBJ2-5	TRBV5-1	-	TGCGCCAGCAGCTTGGCCCGGGGAGAGACCCAGTACTTC	CASSLARGETQYF
-	TRBJ2-4	TRBV6-5	TRBD1	TGTGCCAGCACTCCAGGGGGAATAGCCAAAAACATTCAGTACTTC	CASTPGGIAKNIQYF
-	TRBJ2-7	TRBV5-4	TRBD1	TGTGCCAGCAGCCACCGGGACAGTTTGTACGAGCAGTACTTC	CASSHRDSLYEQYF
-	TRBJ2-6	TRBV11-2	-	TGTGCCAGCAGCTCCCCGAGCTCTGGGGCCAACGTCCTGACTTTC	CASSSPSSGANVLTF
once	TRBJ2-1	TRBV6-1	-	TGTGCCAGCAGTGAAGCCGCGTCGGGTGAGCAGTTCTTC	CASSEAASGEQFF
-	TRBJ1-2	TRBV7-9	TRBD1	TGTTCCAGCAGCGCCCCGCTCGACAGGGGGAAAGCGTACTTGGGCTACACCTTC	CSSSAPLDRGKAYLGYTF
-	TRBJ2-7	TRBV2	-	TGTGCCAGCGCAGGTGACTCCTACGAGCAGTACTTC	CASAGDSYEQYF
-	TRBJ2-1	TRBV6-1	-	TGTGCCAGCAGTGAAGAGGGTGGGACTTGGCGGGACTCCTACAATGAGCAGTTCTTC	CASSEEGGTWRDSYNEQFF
-	TRBJ1-1	TRBV21-1	-	TGTGCCAGCAGCAAGAGGTCAGCCTCGGGGACTGAAGCTTTCTTT	CASSKRSASGTEAFF
-	TRBJ2-6	TRBV7-9	-	TGTGCCAGCAGCTTACGCTCTGGGGCCAACGTCCTGACTTTC	CASSLRSGANVLTF
-	TRBJ2-1	TRBV5-1	TRBD2	TGCGCCAGCAGCTTGGTTCGCGGGAGGGCCTCTGAGCAGTTCTTC	CASSLVRGRASEQFF
once	TRBJ2-3	TRBV27	TRBD2	TGTGCCAGCAGTCGGACTAGCGGGAGGCGGGGTACTAGCACAGATACGCAGTATTTT	CASSRTSGRRGTSTDTQYF
-	TRBJ1-5	TRBV6-5	-	TGTGCCAGCAGTTACCACTTCGACAGACCCAATCAGCCCCAGCATTTT	CASSYHFDRPNQPQHF
-	TRBJ1-2	TRBV19	-	TGTGCCAGTAGTATAGATTCGTACAGCTATGGCTACACCTTC	CASSIDSYSYGYTF
-	TRBJ2-3	TRBV10-3	TRBD2	TGTGCCATCAGTGAGAGGGTAGCGGGAGATTTCGCAGATACGCAGTATTTT	CAISERVAGDFADTQYF
-	TRBJ1-1	TRBV7-3	TRBD1	TGTGCCAGCAGCCCCTGGTTGGACAGGGTGAACACTGAAGCTTTCTTT	CASSPWLDRVNTEAFF
few	TRBJ2-1	TRBV28	TRBD1	TGTGCCAGCAGTTCCCAGGGACAGGGGTCGCATGAGCAGTTCTTC	CASSSQGQGSHEQFF
-	TRBJ2-3	TRBV4-1	-	TGCGCCAGCAGCCAAGAGGCGCCGGGAGCGCAGTATTTT	CASSQEAPGAQYF
-	TRBJ1-3	TRBV7-9	-	TGTGCCAGCAGCTCAACTGGAAACACCATATATTTT	CASSSTGNTIYF
-	TRBJ2-7	TRBV30	TRBD2	TGTGCCTGGACCCCGGCGGGGGATGGCCAGAGGAGATCCGAGCAGTACTTC	CAWTPAGDGQRRSEQYF
once	TRBJ2-7	TRBV27	-	TGTGCCAGCAGGAAGTCAGGTTCCTACGAGCAGTACTTC	CASRKSGSYEQYF
-	TRBJ2-7	TRBV18	-	TGTGCCAGCTCACTACAGTACGAGCAGTACTTC	CASSLQYEQYF
-	TRBJ2-7	TRBV28	TRBD2	TGTGCCAGCAGTTCCCCCTCGCGGACTAGCGATGAGGACGAGCAGTACTTC	CASSSPSRTSDEDEQYF